This T cell receptor (beta chain) was obtained from a study of blood T cell repertoires in COVID-19. About the research overall: From the United States, Italy and Spain came samples of acute and convalescent COVID-19.

Trimming took 5 bases from V and 0 from J, leaving 10 bases between them. Germline CDR1 is SEHNR and CDR2 is FQNEAQ (reference sequence). This CDR3 comprises 15 residues. In the study's own analysis: Estimation of nucleated cell counts relied on the amplification of reference gene primers. Assay: immunoSEQ multiplex PCR; the TCRdb copy retains only in-frame clones and omits some. The DNA gave D and trimming, while V, J and clone size come from that table. The table shows about 180,000 clones, with 84% occurring only once. Specimen: peripheral blood. This sequence originates from a man younger than 35 with active or convalescent COVID-19. This chain connects TRBV7-9 to TRBJ2-2; TRBD2 might be the D (5 bases). CDR3 sequence (DNA): TGTGCCAGCAGCCCCCGGACTTCGAACACCGGGGAGCTGTTTTTT. Amino acid sequence: CASSPRTSNTGELFF.